Listed below are T cell receptor beta chains from one sample, sequenced in a study of control samples from healthy donors and cancer patients. The protocol was immunoSEQ multiplex PCR, while the TCRdb copy is restricted to in-frame clones and leaves out a portion. The table lists 150,000 to 200,000 clones, around 94% of them singletons. Specimen: blood. The receptors originated from a woman aged 18-29 years in good health. CDR3s include the opening cysteine and the closing phenylalanine or tryptophan. Each record gives: clone size, J gene, CDR3 length, D gene, V gene, CDR3 DNA, CDR3 protein. The D gene is left open where the match is weak. Some rows have no size entry. The others give once, few or many, or a class for an expanded clone.

abundance: -; j_gene: TRBJ1-5; len: 14; d_gene: TRBD1; v_gene: TRBV27; CDR3nt: TGTGCCAGCAGTCAGACAGGGGGCGAACAGCCCCAGCATTTT; CDR3aa: CASSQTGGEQPQHF
abundance: -; j_gene: TRBJ2-3; len: 14; d_gene: -; v_gene: TRBV3-1/TRBV3-2; CDR3nt: TGTGCCAGCAGCCGGTTCCTGCCGGGGGATACGCAGTATTTT; CDR3aa: CASSRFLPGDTQYF
abundance: -; j_gene: TRBJ1-6; len: 13; d_gene: TRBD1; v_gene: TRBV11-3; CDR3nt: TGTGCCAGCAGCCCGAGGACAGGTTCACCCCTCCACTTT; CDR3aa: CASSPRTGSPLHF
abundance: once; j_gene: TRBJ2-2; len: 16; d_gene: TRBD2; v_gene: TRBV2; CDR3nt: TGTGCCAGCACCTCGGGACTAGCGATGAACACCGGGGAGCTGTTTTTT; CDR3aa: CASTSGLAMNTGELFF
abundance: -; j_gene: TRBJ1-5; len: 12; d_gene: -; v_gene: TRBV6-6; CDR3nt: TGTGCCAGCAGTTACGGGTCCCGGCCCCAGCATTTT; CDR3aa: CASSYGSRPQHF
abundance: -; j_gene: TRBJ1-2; len: 17; d_gene: -; v_gene: TRBV6-6; CDR3nt: TGTGCCAGCAGTCTCTACTCGTTAGCCGGGACAAAGAATGGCTACACCTTC; CDR3aa: CASSLYSLAGTKNGYTF
abundance: -; j_gene: TRBJ2-7; len: 14; d_gene: -; v_gene: TRBV7-9; CDR3nt: TGTGCCAGCAGCTCGTCCGGGACGCGCAACGAGCAGTACTTC; CDR3aa: CASSSSGTRNEQYF
abundance: -; j_gene: TRBJ1-5; len: 13; d_gene: -; v_gene: TRBV11-2; CDR3nt: TGTGCCAGCAGCTTATCACTTTCCCAGCCCCAGCATTTT; CDR3aa: CASSLSLSQPQHF
abundance: once; j_gene: TRBJ2-2; len: 16; d_gene: TRBD2; v_gene: TRBV5-1; CDR3nt: TGCGCCAGCAGCTTGCTGGCGGGAGTCGTGACCGGGGAGCTGTTTTTT; CDR3aa: CASSLLAGVVTGELFF
abundance: -; j_gene: TRBJ2-2; len: 14; d_gene: -; v_gene: TRBV5-4; CDR3nt: TGTGCCAGCGCCCCACCGGGGAACACCGGGGAGCTGTTTTTT; CDR3aa: CASAPPGNTGELFF
abundance: -; j_gene: TRBJ2-7; len: 15; d_gene: -; v_gene: TRBV4-2; CDR3nt: TGTGCCAGCAGCCAAGATCTGGGCACCACCTACGAGCAGTACTTC; CDR3aa: CASSQDLGTTYEQYF
abundance: -; j_gene: TRBJ1-2; len: 12; d_gene: -; v_gene: TRBV27; CDR3nt: TGTGCCAGCAGTTTAGACGGCTATGGCTACACCTTC; CDR3aa: CASSLDGYGYTF
abundance: -; j_gene: TRBJ1-5; len: 13; d_gene: -; v_gene: TRBV19; CDR3nt: TGTGCCAGTAGTGGGACTCGAGATCAGCCCCAGCATTTT; CDR3aa: CASSGTRDQPQHF
abundance: -; j_gene: TRBJ1-5; len: 15; d_gene: -; v_gene: TRBV19; CDR3nt: TGTGCCAGTAGTATATCGTGGAACAGAAATCAGCCCCAGCATTTT; CDR3aa: CASSISWNRNQPQHF
abundance: -; j_gene: TRBJ1-5; len: 13; d_gene: -; v_gene: TRBV12-3/TRBV12-4; CDR3nt: TGTGCCAGCAGTTACGACGGCCGAGTACCCCAGCATTTT; CDR3aa: CASSYDGRVPQHF
abundance: -; j_gene: TRBJ2-7; len: 13; d_gene: -; v_gene: TRBV3-1/TRBV3-2; CDR3nt: TGTGCCAGCAGCCGGGACTCCAACTACGAGCAGTACTTC; CDR3aa: CASSRDSNYEQYF
abundance: -; j_gene: TRBJ2-1; len: 13; d_gene: TRBD2; v_gene: TRBV5-1; CDR3nt: TGCGCCATCCGACTAGCGGGGGGTAATGAGCAGTTCTTC; CDR3aa: CAIRLAGGNEQFF
abundance: -; j_gene: TRBJ1-3; len: 14; d_gene: -; v_gene: TRBV6-5; CDR3nt: TGTGCCAGCACGCGGATAGGATACGGAAACACCATATATTTT; CDR3aa: CASTRIGYGNTIYF
abundance: few; j_gene: TRBJ1-1; len: 14; d_gene: -; v_gene: TRBV3-1/TRBV3-2; CDR3nt: TGTGCCAGCAGCCAACAGGCAATGAACACTGAAGCTTTCTTT; CDR3aa: CASSQQAMNTEAFF
abundance: -; j_gene: TRBJ1-1; len: 15; d_gene: -; v_gene: TRBV11-3; CDR3nt: TGTGCCAGCAGCCTGGATTGGGGGAAGGACACTGAAGCTTTCTTT; CDR3aa: CASSLDWGKDTEAFF
abundance: -; j_gene: TRBJ1-1; len: 15; d_gene: -; v_gene: TRBV4-1; CDR3nt: TGCGCCAGCAGCCTAACCCCGGGGGGAGCGACTGAAGCTTTCTTT; CDR3aa: CASSLTPGGATEAFF
abundance: -; j_gene: TRBJ2-6; len: 16; d_gene: TRBD2; v_gene: TRBV19; CDR3nt: TGTGCCAGTACCTTTAGCGGGATCTCTGGGGCCAACGTCCTGACTTTC; CDR3aa: CASTFSGISGANVLTF
abundance: -; j_gene: TRBJ1-4; len: 14; d_gene: -; v_gene: TRBV2; CDR3nt: TGTGCCAGCACCCTCTTGACAACTAATGAAAAACTGTTTTTT; CDR3aa: CASTLLTTNEKLFF
abundance: -; j_gene: TRBJ1-2; len: 13; d_gene: -; v_gene: TRBV27; CDR3nt: TGTGCCAGCAGTTTAAGTGGCAGCTATGGCTACACCTTC; CDR3aa: CASSLSGSYGYTF
abundance: -; j_gene: TRBJ2-5; len: 13; d_gene: -; v_gene: TRBV27; CDR3nt: TGTGCCAGCAGTTCGCCCCCGGTCGAGACCCAGTACTTC; CDR3aa: CASSSPPVETQYF
abundance: -; j_gene: TRBJ1-2; len: 14; d_gene: TRBD1; v_gene: TRBV5-1; CDR3nt: TGCGCCAGCAGCATACTGACAGGGGGCGGTGGCTACACCTTC; CDR3aa: CASSILTGGGGYTF
abundance: -; j_gene: TRBJ1-1; len: 11; d_gene: -; v_gene: TRBV20-1; CDR3nt: TGCAGTGCTAGCCGGTACACTGAAGCTTTCTTT; CDR3aa: CSASRYTEAFF
abundance: -; j_gene: TRBJ1-1; len: 17; d_gene: -; v_gene: TRBV11-2; CDR3nt: TGTGCCAGCAGCTTAGTCGGGGGGACAATGAGGAACACTGAAGCTTTCTTT; CDR3aa: CASSLVGGTMRNTEAFF
abundance: -; j_gene: TRBJ1-6; len: 16; d_gene: -; v_gene: TRBV5-1; CDR3nt: TGCGCCAGCAGCTTGGGTGGGGGACGGAATAATTCACCCCTCCACTTT; CDR3aa: CASSLGGGRNNSPLHF
abundance: -; j_gene: TRBJ1-5; len: 17; d_gene: TRBD1; v_gene: TRBV4-2; CDR3nt: TGTGCCAGCAGCCAAGAAGGGGGGACAGGGAGCAATCAGCCCCAGCATTTT; CDR3aa: CASSQEGGTGSNQPQHF
abundance: -; j_gene: TRBJ2-3; len: 15; d_gene: -; v_gene: TRBV24-1; CDR3nt: TGTGCCACCAGTGATCATCGGACCTTCACAGATACGCAGTATTTT; CDR3aa: CATSDHRTFTDTQYF
abundance: -; j_gene: TRBJ2-7; len: 16; d_gene: TRBD2; v_gene: TRBV5-5; CDR3nt: TGTGCCAGCAGCTTACGATCTAGCGGGGTCGCCTACGAGCAGTACTTC; CDR3aa: CASSLRSSGVAYEQYF
abundance: -; j_gene: TRBJ1-2; len: 15; d_gene: -; v_gene: TRBV25-1; CDR3nt: TGTGCCAGCAGTCACAGGGCAGTGGTCTCCACTGGCTACACCTTC; CDR3aa: CASSHRAVVSTGYTF
abundance: -; j_gene: TRBJ2-5; len: 13; d_gene: -; v_gene: TRBV2; CDR3nt: TGTGCCAGCAGTGGGTTAAGACAAGAGACCCAGTACTTC; CDR3aa: CASSGLRQETQYF
abundance: many; j_gene: TRBJ1-2; len: 16; d_gene: -; v_gene: TRBV7-2; CDR3nt: TGTGCCAGCAGCTTAGCGGAGGCAGAAGCTAACTATGGCTACACCTTC; CDR3aa: CASSLAEAEANYGYTF
abundance: -; j_gene: TRBJ1-1; len: 13; d_gene: TRBD1; v_gene: TRBV10-3; CDR3nt: TGTGCCACCAACAGGGGGCGAGACACTGAAGCTTTCTTT; CDR3aa: CATNRGRDTEAFF
abundance: once; j_gene: TRBJ2-1; len: 19; d_gene: TRBD1; v_gene: TRBV23-1; CDR3nt: TGCGCCAGCCACCCCACAGGGACAGGGGGCGCCGGATGGAGGAATGAGCAGTTCTTC; CDR3aa: CASHPTGTGGAGWRNEQFF
abundance: -; j_gene: TRBJ2-7; len: 11; d_gene: -; v_gene: TRBV6-2/TRBV6-3; CDR3nt: TGTGCCAGCAGCAGGGGCGACGAGCAGTACTTC; CDR3aa: CASSRGDEQYF
abundance: -; j_gene: TRBJ2-7; len: 13; d_gene: -; v_gene: TRBV19; CDR3nt: TGTGCCAGTAGTAACACTGAGGGGGACGAGCAGTACTTC; CDR3aa: CASSNTEGDEQYF
abundance: -; j_gene: TRBJ1-5; len: 15; d_gene: -; v_gene: TRBV6-4; CDR3nt: TGTGCCAGCAGTGGCTCACGGGATAGCAATCAGCCCCAGCATTTT; CDR3aa: CASSGSRDSNQPQHF
abundance: -; j_gene: TRBJ1-6; len: 17; d_gene: -; v_gene: TRBV13; CDR3nt: TGTGCCAGCAGCTGGACCGGAGGGGCGCAAATTAATTCACCCCTCCACTTT; CDR3aa: CASSWTGGAQINSPLHF